Below are 25 T cell receptor beta chains sequenced from a single sample in a study of regulatory T cells in long-lasting Graves disease. The time point denotes: newly diagnosed GD, antithyroid drugs for less than 3 months. Researchers made the TCR library from RNA that was extracted from PBMCs. With iRepertoire HTBI primers and Arm-PCR of CDR3 regions, TCR beta libraries were built. TCRdb called the multiplex PCR reads again in MiXCR, with one record for every CDR3 protein. Here the sample spans about half a million distinct CDR3 sequences, 12% being singletons. The data were also submitted as part of a second study, on T cells in Graves' hyperthyroidism and ophthalmopathy.

The sample in question was peripheral blood mononuclear cells (PBMCs), obtained at new diagnosis, from a patient treated with antithyroid drugs. The receptors were gathered from a woman in her twenties or thirties with Graves disease.

Ten or more counts support this clonotype. The V call is TRBV12-3 or TRBV12-4, the J call TRBJ1-5; no clear D gene. The CDR3 has 12 amino acids. V lost 4 bases and J 4 bases, leaving 5 bases between the germline ends. In DNA, the CDR3 is TGTGCCAGCAGTTACGATAATCAGCCCCAGCATTTT. As protein: CASSYDNQPQHF.

This clonotype has more than one count but fewer than ten. V usage is TRBV11-3 and J usage is TRBJ2-3, with D unclear. V lost 0 bases and J 1 base, leaving 5 bases between the germline ends. CDR3 length equals 14 residues. Germline values: CDR1 SGHNT, CDR2 YENEEA. In nucleotides, the CDR3 is TGTGCCAGCAGCTTAGACTGGCGCACAGATACGCAGTATTTT. This encodes CASSLDWRTDTQYF.

This chain links TRBV20-1 with TRBJ2-2, with D possibly being TRBD2 (5 bases). V lost 0 bases and J 6 bases, leaving 17 bases between the germline ends. The CDR3 is 16 residues long. Germline CDR1 is DFQATT and CDR2 is SNEGSKA (reference sequence). In DNA, the CDR3 is TGCAGTGCTAGAGATTTTCGGTCGGGGTCTGCCGGGGAGCTGTTTTTT. It encodes CSARDFRSGSAGELFF.

This clonotype has a count of ten or more. The chain carries TRBV24-1 and TRBJ2-1, with TRBD2 matching over 9 bases. The CDR3 runs to 20 residues. The germline gives CDR1 KGHDR, CDR2 SFDVKD. The V segment lost 1 base and the J segment 5 bases; nucleotides outside the gene matches: 17. CDR3: CATSDFLAGFVSTGNNEQFF. For the CDR3, the DNA is TGTGCCACCAGTGATTTCCTAGCGGGATTTGTCTCGACGGGCAACAATGAGCAGTTCTTC.

With respect to this clonotype: This may come from a read error, since a much larger clone is one base off. The rearrangement links TRBV6-5 to TRBJ2-1; 9 bases are shared with TRBD2. The V and J ends lost 2 bases and 6 bases, in that order; junction bases with no gene match: 5. Germline CDR1 and CDR2: MNHEY and SVGAGI. CDR3 length: 15 amino acids. In DNA, the CDR3 is TGTGCCAGCAGTTACCCGGCGGGAGGGGCCAATGAGCAGTTCTTC. It translates to CASSYPAGGANEQFF.

This clonotype has a handful of counts. The rearrangement uses TRBV12-3 or TRBV12-4 and TRBJ2-1, with TRBD2 matching over 11 bases. Trimming took 6 bases from V and 6 from J; bases not matched to a gene: 7. CDR3 size: 15 residues. The CDR3 nucleotides are TGTGCCAGCAGACCTTTAGCGGGAGGGATCAATGAGCAGTTCTTC. This translates into CASRPLAGGINEQFF.

This clonotype was seen many times. The chain carries TRBV19 and TRBJ2-7; 7 bases are a match to TRBD2. The CDR3 runs to 14 residues. Germline V gene lookup returns CDR1 LNHDA and CDR2 SQIVND (reference sequence). With 4 bases clipped from V and 0 bases from J, the junction kept 3 bases outside the gene matches. The CDR3 DNA sequence: TGTGCCAGTAGTAACGGGAGGATCTCCTACGAGCAGTACTTC. It is translated as CASSNGRISYEQYF.

In this sample, this clonotype turned up many times. This sequence joins TRBV10-2 and TRBJ2-7; D possibly uses TRBD1 or TRBD2 (6 bases each). CDR3 length: 14 amino acids. With 2 bases removed from V and 3 bases from J, the gap between germline ends came to 11 bases. CDR1 is WSHSY and CDR2 is SAAADI in the germline V gene. The DNA of the CDR3 is TGCGCCAGCAGTGAGGGAGAGGGGGGCTACGAGCAGTACTTC. It yields the protein CASSEGEGGYEQYF.

In its sample, this clonotype was seen many times. The chain joins TRBV29-1 to TRBJ1-1; D is undetermined. Germline V gene data show CDR1 as SQVTM and CDR2 as ANQGSEA. The CDR3 length is 10 residues. V lost 7 bases and J lost 8, with 11 bases in between. Here the CDR3 reads CSAHREEAFF. CDR3 nucleotide sequence: TGCAGCGCCCATCGGGAGGAAGCTTTCTTT.

Regarding this clonotype: Only one base separates this from a far larger clonotype, so it likely reflects a read error. V and J are TRBV28 and TRBJ2-2; D remains unclear. With 4 bases removed from V and 4 bases from J, the gap between germline ends came to 13 bases. Germline CDR1 is MDHEN and CDR2 is SYDVKM. CDR3 length equals 15 residues. As DNA, the CDR3 is TGTGCCAGCAGTTCCTCTACGCCGGGCACCGGGGAGCTGTTTTTT. Its translation is CASSSSTPGTGELFF.

The J gene is TRBJ2-1, the V gene TRBV19; TRBD1 aligns across 7 bases. The CDR3 covers 13 residues. With 8 bases clipped from V and 1 base from J, the junction kept 2 bases outside the gene matches. Per germline, CDR1 LNHDA and CDR2 SQIVND (reference sequence). In DNA form, the CDR3 reads TGTGCCAGTGGGACAGATTCCTACAATGAGCAGTTCTTC. It is translated as CASGTDSYNEQFF.

This clonotype was found many times. The chain employs TRBV28 and TRBJ2-3, with D perhaps matching TRBD1 or TRBD2 (5 bases each). The CDR3 spans 15 residues. V was clipped by 3 bases and J by 6 bases, with 16 bases between them. The germline V gene encodes CDR1 MDHEN and CDR2 SYDVKM. In nucleotides, the CDR3 is TGTGCCAGCAGTTTCCTGGGTGAACGGGGCGATACGCAGTATTTT. Protein: CASSFLGERGDTQYF.

In this sample, this clonotype turned up many times. This sequence joins TRBV20-1 and TRBJ1-2; D is perhaps TRBD1 (5 bases). The CDR3 covers 15 residues. Germline V lookup: CDR1 DFQATT, CDR2 SNEGSKA (reference sequence). Trimming shortened V by 3 bases and J by 8 bases, and 22 bases separated the two germline ends. CDR3 in DNA: TGCAGTGCTAGGGAACATGGGGCGGGAATGGGGGGCTACACCTTC. This sequence encodes CSAREHGAGMGGYTF.

The rearrangement uses TRBV6-2 or TRBV6-3 and TRBJ2-7; D is unclear. This CDR3 is 13 amino acids long. The germline CDR1 and CDR2 sequences are MNHEY and SVGEGT. Trimming removed 2 bases at V and 7 bases at J, with 12 bases between. CDR3 nucleotide sequence: TGTGCCAGCAGTTACGGAGACCGCGCTGAGCAGTACTTC. Translated: CASSYGDRAEQYF.

This clonotype was found many times. The chain couples TRBV24-1 to TRBJ2-5; the match to TRBD2 covers 13 bases. V lost 3 bases to trimming and J lost 7 bases; unmatched junction nucleotides: 10. The V gene's germline CDR1 is KGHDR and CDR2 SFDVKD. CDR3 length equals 17 residues. CDR3 in DNA: TGTGCCACCAGTGATCGCCGGACTAGCGGGAGTATCGGGACCCAGTACTTC. It specifies CATSDRRTSGSIGTQYF.

About this clonotype: The germline gene is not matched at one end of the junction; a read error may be the cause. The V call is TRBV7-2, the J call TRBJ1-6; tentative D call: TRBD1 (5 bases). Germline lookup yields CDR1 SGHTA and CDR2 FQGNSA. The CDR3 contains 15 residues. CDR3 in amino acids: CVSSLSQGLNSPLHF. CDR3 sequence (DNA): TGTGTCAGCAGCTTATCCCAGGGTCTTAATTCACCCCTCCACTTT.

The CDR3, as DNA: TGTGCCAGCTCACCCCTCACACAGGGGCCGAACACTGAAGCTTTCTTT. Its translation is CASSPLTQGPNTEAFF. The rearrangement links TRBV18 to TRBJ1-1, with TRBD1 identical over 7 bases. Germline CDR1 is KGHSH and CDR2 is LQKENI. The CDR3 sequence is 16 residues long. V lost 3 bases to trimming and J lost 1 base; unmatched junction nucleotides: 8.

This clonotype was seen at least ten times. This chain links TRBV11-2 with TRBJ1-2; tentative D call: TRBD1 (6 bases). The germline V gene has CDR1 SGHAT and CDR2 FQNNGV. This CDR3 comprises 12 residues. V shed 4 bases and J shed 8 bases, with 11 bases lying between them. In DNA form, the CDR3 reads TGTGCCAGCAGCTCGGACAGTCGGGGCTACACCTTC. Its protein product is CASSSDSRGYTF.

Points on this clonotype: Germline is not matched at one junction end, which may reflect a read error. This chain connects TRBV5-1 to TRBJ2-1; D perhaps matches TRBD1 (5 bases). Germline CDR1 and CDR2: SGHRS and YFSETQ. CDR3 length: 13 residues. The CDR3 loop is CDSSTGHGNEQFF. The CDR3 region has the DNA TGCGACAGCAGCACAGGACACGGCAATGAGCAGTTCTTC.

This clonotype was counted many times. The V gene is TRBV19, the J gene TRBJ2-1; 8 bases are shared with TRBD2. Losses at the gene ends were 5 bases for V and 2 bases for J; bases not matched to a gene: 8. This CDR3 region has 16 residues. Per germline, CDR1 LNHDA and CDR2 SQIVND (reference sequence). CDR3 loop: CASSPTLAGAYNEQFF. In DNA, the CDR3 is TGTGCCAGTAGTCCCACCCTAGCGGGCGCCTACAATGAGCAGTTCTTC.

The J gene is TRBJ2-7, the V gene TRBV12-3 or TRBV12-4, with 7 bases that match TRBD1. The CDR3 length is 14 residues. V was pared by 5 bases and J by 7 bases, with 11 bases of the junction left unmatched. CDR3 sequence reads: CASSRQGGTAEQYF. The CDR3 DNA is TGTGCCAGCAGTCGACAGGGTGGAACAGCGGAGCAGTACTTC.

The chain couples TRBV5-1 to TRBJ2-7; D is ambiguous. The V and J ends lost 3 bases and 0 bases respectively, with 7 bases between them. The CDR3 consists of 13 residues. CDR1 and CDR2 (germline): SGHRS, YFSETQ. The CDR3: CASSSPSSYEQYF. CDR3 nucleotide sequence: TGCGCCAGCAGCTCCCCGAGCTCCTACGAGCAGTACTTC.

This clonotype was observed many times. The chain links TRBV11-3 to TRBJ2-7, with a possible D match to TRBD1 (6 bases). This CDR3 has 17 amino acids. The ends were cut back, 5 bases at V and 3 bases at J, with 23 bases in the middle. Per the germline V gene, CDR1 is SGHNT and CDR2 is YENEEA. The DNA of the CDR3 is TGTGCCAGCAGCAATTTTTTCCATCACAGGGACGGCTACGAGCAGTACTTC. It encodes CASSNFFHHRDGYEQYF.

Many counts were recorded for this clonotype. The chain carries TRBV27 and TRBJ1-6, with D tentatively TRBD1 (5 bases). This CDR3 has 12 residues. Looked up from germline, CDR1 is MNHEY and CDR2 is SMNVEV (reference sequence). DNA of the CDR3: TGTCAATCGGGCAGGGTTGGTTCACCCCTCCACTTT. Translating gives CQSGRVGSPLHF.

This clonotype was counted only a few times. The J gene is TRBJ2-1, the V gene TRBV19, with D possibly being TRBD1 or TRBD2 (6 bases each). CDR1 is LNHDA, CDR2 SQIVND, per germline (reference sequence). This CDR3 has 15 residues. V lost 5 bases and J lost 4, with 15 bases in between. Here the CDR3 DNA reads TGTGCCAGTAGTTTCCTCGGCGGGACATACAATGAGCAGTTCTTC. Protein: CASSFLGGTYNEQFF.